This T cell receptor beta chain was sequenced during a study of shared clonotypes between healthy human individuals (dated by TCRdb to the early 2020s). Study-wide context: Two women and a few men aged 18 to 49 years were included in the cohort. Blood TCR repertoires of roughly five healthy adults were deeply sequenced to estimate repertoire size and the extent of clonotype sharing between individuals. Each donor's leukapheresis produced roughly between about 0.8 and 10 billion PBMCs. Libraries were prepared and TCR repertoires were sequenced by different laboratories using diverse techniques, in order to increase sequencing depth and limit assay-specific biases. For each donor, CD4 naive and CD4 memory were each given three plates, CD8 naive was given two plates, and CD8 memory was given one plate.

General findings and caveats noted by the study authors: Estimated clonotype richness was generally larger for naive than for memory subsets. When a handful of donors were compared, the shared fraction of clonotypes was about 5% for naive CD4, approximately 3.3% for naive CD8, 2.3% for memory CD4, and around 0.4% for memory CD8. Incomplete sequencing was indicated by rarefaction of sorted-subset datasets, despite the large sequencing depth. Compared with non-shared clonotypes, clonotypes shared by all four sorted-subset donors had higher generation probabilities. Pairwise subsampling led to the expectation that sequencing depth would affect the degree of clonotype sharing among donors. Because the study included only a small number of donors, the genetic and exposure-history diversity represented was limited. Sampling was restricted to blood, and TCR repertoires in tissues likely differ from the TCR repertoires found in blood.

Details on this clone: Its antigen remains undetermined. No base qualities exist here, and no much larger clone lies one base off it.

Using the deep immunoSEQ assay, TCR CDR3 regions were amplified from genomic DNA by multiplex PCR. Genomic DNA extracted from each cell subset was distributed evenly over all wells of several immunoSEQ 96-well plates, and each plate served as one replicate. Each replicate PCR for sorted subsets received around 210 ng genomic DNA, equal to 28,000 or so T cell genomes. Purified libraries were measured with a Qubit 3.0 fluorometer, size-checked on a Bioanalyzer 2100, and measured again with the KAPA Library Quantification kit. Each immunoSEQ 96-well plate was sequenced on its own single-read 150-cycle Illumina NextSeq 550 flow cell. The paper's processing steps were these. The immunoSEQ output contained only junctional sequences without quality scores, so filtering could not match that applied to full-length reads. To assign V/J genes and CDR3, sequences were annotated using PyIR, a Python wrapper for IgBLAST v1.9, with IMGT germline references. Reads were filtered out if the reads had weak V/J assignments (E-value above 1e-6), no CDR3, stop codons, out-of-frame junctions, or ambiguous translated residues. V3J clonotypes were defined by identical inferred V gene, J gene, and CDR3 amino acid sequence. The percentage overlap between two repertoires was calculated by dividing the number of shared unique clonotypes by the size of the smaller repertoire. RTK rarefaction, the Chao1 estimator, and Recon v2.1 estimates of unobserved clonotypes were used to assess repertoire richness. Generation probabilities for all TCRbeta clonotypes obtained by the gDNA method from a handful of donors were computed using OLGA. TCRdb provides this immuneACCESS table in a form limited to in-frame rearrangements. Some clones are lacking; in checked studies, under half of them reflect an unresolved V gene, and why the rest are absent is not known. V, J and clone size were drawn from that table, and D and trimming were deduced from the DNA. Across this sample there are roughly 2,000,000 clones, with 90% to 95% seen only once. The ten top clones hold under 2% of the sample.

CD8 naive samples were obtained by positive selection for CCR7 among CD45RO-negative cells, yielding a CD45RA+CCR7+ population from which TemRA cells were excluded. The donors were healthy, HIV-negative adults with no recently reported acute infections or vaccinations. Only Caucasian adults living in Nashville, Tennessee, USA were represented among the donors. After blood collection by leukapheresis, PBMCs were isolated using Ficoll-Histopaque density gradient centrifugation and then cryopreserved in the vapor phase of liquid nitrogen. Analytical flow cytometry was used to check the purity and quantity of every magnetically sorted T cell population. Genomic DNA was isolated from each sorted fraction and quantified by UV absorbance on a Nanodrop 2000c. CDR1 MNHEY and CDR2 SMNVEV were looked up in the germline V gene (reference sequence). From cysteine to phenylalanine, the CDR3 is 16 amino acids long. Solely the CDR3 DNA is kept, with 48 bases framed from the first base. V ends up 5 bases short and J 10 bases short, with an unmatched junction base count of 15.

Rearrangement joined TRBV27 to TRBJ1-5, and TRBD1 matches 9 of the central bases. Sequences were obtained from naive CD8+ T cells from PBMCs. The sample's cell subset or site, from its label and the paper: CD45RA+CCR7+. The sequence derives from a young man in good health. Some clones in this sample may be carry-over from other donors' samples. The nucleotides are TGTGCCAGCAGTGCCACAGGGGGCGCTTGGACCCCCCCCCAGCATTTT. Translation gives CASSATGGAWTPPQHF.